Sequencing of this T cell receptor (beta chain) was carried out in a study of blood T cell repertoires in COVID-19. The wider study: Collection of acute and convalescent COVID-19 samples took place in the United States, Italy and Spain. PBMCs, B-cell-depleted T cells, or T cells were the source of the cDNA or gDNA that made up the material.

Original processing notes: How many nucleated cells were present was estimated from reference gene primer amplification. Sequencing used immunoSEQ multiplex PCR; TCRdb keeps in-frame clones, though not all of them. V, J and clone size are taken as reported in that table, and D and trimming were inferred from the DNA itself. The table shows roughly 270,000 clones, with roughly 85% occurring only once. Looked up from germline, CDR1 is MNHNY and CDR2 is SVGAGI (reference sequence). The CDR3 covers 14 residues. V gave up 5 bases and J gave up 5 bases, with 15 bases separating them. The sequenced material came from peripheral blood. The gene calls are TRBV6-6 and TRBJ1-2, with TRBD1 as a possible D gene (5 bases). The clonotype was recovered from a man aged 45-65 years with active or convalescent COVID-19. This CDR3 reads CASSHTQGGYGYTF. The CDR3 DNA follows: TGTGCCAGCAGTCACACGCAGGGTGGATATGGCTACACCTTC.